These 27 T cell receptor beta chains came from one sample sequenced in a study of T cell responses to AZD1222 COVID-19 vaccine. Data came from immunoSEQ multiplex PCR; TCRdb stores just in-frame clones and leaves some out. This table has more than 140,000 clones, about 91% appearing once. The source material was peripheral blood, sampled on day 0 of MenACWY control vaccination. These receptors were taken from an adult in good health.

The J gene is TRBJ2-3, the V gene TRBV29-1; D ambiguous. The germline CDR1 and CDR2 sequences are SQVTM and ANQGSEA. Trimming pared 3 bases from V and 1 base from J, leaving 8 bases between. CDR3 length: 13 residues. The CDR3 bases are TGCAGCGTTGACCCGGGTGGCACAGATACGCAGTATTTT. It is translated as CSVDPGGTDTQYF.

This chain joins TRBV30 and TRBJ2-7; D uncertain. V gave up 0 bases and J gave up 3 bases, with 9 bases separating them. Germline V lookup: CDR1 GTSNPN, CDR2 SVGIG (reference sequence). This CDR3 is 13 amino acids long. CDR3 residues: CAWSVTHSYEQYF. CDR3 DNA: TGTGCCTGGAGTGTAACGCACAGCTACGAGCAGTACTTC.

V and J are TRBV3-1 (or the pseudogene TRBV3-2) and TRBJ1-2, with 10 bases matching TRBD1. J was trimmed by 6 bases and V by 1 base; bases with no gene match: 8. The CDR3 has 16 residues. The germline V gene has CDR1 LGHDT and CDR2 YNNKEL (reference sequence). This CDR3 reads CASSQVPGTGDDGYTF. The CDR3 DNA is TGTGCCAGCAGCCAAGTCCCAGGGACAGGGGACGATGGCTACACCTTC.

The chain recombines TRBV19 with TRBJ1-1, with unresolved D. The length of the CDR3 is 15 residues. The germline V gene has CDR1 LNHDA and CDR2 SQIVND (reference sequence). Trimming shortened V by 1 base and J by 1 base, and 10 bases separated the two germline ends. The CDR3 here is CASSIAGSWNTEAFF. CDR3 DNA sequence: TGTGCCAGTAGTATAGCCGGCAGTTGGAACACTGAAGCTTTCTTT.

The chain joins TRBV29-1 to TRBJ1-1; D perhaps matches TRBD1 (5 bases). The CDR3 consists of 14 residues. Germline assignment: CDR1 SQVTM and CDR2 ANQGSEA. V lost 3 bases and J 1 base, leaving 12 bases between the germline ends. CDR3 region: CSVEMGGPNTEAFF. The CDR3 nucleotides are TGCAGCGTTGAGATGGGGGGTCCGAACACTGAAGCTTTCTTT. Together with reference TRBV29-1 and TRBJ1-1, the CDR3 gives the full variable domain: SAVISQKPSRDICQRGTSLTIQCQVDSQVTMMFWYRQQPGQSLTLIATANQGSEATYESGFVIDKFPISRPNLTFSTLTVSNMSPEDSSIYLCSVEMGGPNTEAFFGQGTRLTVV.

This CDR3 reads CASSLWPVVNTEAFF. The CDR3 DNA reads as TGTGCCAGCAGCTTATGGCCGGTGGTGAACACTGAAGCTTTCTTT. The chain joins TRBV7-9 to TRBJ1-1; D gene uncertain. Germline CDR1 reads SEHNR; CDR2 reads FQNEAQ (reference sequence). The germline V and J ends were trimmed by 2 bases and 0 bases, with 10 bases remaining between them. The CDR3 extends over 15 amino acids.

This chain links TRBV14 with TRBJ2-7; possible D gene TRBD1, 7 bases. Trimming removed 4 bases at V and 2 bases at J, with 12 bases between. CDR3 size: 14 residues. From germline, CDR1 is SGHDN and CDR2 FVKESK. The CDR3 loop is CASSPQGGAYEQYF. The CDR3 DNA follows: TGTGCCAGCAGCCCCCAGGGGGGAGCCTACGAGCAGTACTTC.

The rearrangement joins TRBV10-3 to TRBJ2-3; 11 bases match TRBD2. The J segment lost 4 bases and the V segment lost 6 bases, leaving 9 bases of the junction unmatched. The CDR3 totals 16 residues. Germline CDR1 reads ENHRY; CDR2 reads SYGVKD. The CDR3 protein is CAISPMTSGKSDTQYF. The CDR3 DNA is TGTGCCATCAGCCCTATGACTAGCGGGAAATCAGATACGCAGTATTTT.

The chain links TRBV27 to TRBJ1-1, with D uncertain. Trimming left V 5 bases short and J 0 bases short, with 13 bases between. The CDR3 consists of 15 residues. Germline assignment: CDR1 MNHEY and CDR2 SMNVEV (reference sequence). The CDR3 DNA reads TGTGCCAGCAGTCCCCGGGCAGCCATGAACACTGAAGCTTTCTTT. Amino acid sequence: CASSPRAAMNTEAFF.

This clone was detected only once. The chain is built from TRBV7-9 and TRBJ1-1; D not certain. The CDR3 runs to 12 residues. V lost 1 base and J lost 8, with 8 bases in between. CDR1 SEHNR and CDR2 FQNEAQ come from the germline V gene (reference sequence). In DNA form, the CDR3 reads TGTGCCAGCAGCTTAGAGGTAGGGGAAGCTTTCTTT. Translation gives CASSLEVGEAFF.

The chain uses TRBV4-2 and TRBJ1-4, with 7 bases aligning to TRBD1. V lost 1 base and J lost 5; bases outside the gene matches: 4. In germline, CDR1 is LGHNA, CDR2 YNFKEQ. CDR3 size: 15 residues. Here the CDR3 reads CASSQAWDSNEKLFF. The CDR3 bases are TGTGCCAGCAGCCAAGCCTGGGACAGCAATGAAAAACTGTTTTTT.

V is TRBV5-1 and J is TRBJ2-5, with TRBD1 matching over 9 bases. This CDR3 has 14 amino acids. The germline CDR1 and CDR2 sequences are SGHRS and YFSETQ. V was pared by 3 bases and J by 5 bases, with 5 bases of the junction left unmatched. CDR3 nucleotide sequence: TGCGCCAGCAGCTCCAGGACAGGGGAGGAGACCCAGTACTTC. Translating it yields CASSSRTGEETQYF. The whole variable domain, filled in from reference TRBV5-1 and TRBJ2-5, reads KAGVTQTPRYLIKTRGQQVTLSCSPISGHRSVSWYQQTPGQGLQFLFEYFSETQRNKGNFPGRFSGRQFSNSRSEMNVSTLELGDSALYLCASSSRTGEETQYFGPGTRLLVL.

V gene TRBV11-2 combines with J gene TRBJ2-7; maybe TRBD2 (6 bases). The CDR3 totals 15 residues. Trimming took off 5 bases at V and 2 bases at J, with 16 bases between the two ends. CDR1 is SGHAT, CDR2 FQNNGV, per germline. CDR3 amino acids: CASSPLGGVTYEQYF. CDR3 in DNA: TGTGCCAGCAGCCCACTCGGCGGGGTAACCTACGAGCAGTACTTC.

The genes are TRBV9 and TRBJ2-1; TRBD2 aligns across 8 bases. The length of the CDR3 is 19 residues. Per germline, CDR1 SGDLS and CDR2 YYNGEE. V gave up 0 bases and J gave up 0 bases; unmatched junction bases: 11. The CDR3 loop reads CASSVDPRTSRYSYNEQFF. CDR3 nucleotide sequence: TGTGCCAGCAGCGTAGACCCAAGGACTAGCCGATACTCCTACAATGAGCAGTTCTTC.

Written as DNA, the CDR3 is TGTGCCAGCAGCTCGACAGGGCGTCCCGCCGAGCAGTACTTC. Translation gives CASSSTGRPAEQYF. The chain recombines TRBV11-2 with TRBJ2-7; 7 bases line up with TRBD1. The CDR3 length is 14 residues. The germline V gene has CDR1 SGHAT and CDR2 FQNNGV. Unmatched junction bases numbered 9, after V lost 4 bases and J lost 6 bases.

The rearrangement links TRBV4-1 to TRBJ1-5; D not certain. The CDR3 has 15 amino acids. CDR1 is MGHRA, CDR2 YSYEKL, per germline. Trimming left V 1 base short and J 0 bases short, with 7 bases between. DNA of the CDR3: TGCGCCAGCAGCCAAGGCGCGAGTAGCAATCAGCCCCAGCATTTT. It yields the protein CASSQGASSNQPQHF.

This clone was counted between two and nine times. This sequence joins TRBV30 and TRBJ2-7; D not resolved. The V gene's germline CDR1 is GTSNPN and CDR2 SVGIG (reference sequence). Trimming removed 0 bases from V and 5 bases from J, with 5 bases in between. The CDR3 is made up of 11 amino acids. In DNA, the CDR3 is TGTGCCTGGAGTGTAACGGACGAGCAGTACTTC. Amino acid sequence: CAWSVTDEQYF.

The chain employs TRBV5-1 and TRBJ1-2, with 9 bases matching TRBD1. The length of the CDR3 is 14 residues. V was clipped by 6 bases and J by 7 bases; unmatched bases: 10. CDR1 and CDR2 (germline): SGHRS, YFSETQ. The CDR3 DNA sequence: TGCGCCAGCACCTCGGGACAGGGTATAAGTGGCTACACCTTC. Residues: CASTSGQGISGYTF.

The CDR3 is CASSESSVSAFGNQPQHF. CDR3 nucleotide sequence: TGTGCCAGCAGTGAATCGAGCGTCAGCGCCTTCGGCAATCAGCCCCAGCATTTT. This chain connects TRBV2 to TRBJ1-5; D is ambiguous. The CDR3 has 18 amino acids. Trimming left V 2 bases short and J 2 bases short, with 19 bases between. Germline CDR1 and CDR2: SNHLY and FYNNEI.

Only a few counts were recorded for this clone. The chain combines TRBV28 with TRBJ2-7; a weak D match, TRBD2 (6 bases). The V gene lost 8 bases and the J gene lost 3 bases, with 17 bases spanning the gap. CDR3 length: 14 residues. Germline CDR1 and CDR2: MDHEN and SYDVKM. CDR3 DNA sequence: TGTGCCAGCGGGGAGCGGGCCTCCATCTACGAGCAGTACTTC. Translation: CASGERASIYEQYF.

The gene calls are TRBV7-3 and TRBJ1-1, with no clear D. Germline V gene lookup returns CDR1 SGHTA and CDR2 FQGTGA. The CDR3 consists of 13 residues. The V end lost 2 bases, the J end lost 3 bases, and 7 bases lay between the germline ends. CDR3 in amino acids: CASSLQEDTEAFF. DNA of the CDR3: TGTGCCAGCAGCTTACAGGAGGACACTGAAGCTTTCTTT.

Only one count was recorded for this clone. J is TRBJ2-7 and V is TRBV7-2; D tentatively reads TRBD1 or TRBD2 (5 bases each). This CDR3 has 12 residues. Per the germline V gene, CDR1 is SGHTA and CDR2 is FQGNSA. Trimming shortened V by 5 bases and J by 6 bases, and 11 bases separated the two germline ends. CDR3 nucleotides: TGTGCCAGCAGCGGGGCCGGGGCCGAGCAGTACTTC. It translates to CASSGAGAEQYF.

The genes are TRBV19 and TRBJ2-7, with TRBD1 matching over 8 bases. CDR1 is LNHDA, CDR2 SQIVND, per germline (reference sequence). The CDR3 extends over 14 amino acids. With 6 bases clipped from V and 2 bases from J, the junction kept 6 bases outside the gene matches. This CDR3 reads CASSRGQAPYEQYF. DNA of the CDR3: TGTGCCAGTAGCAGGGGGCAGGCCCCCTACGAGCAGTACTTC.

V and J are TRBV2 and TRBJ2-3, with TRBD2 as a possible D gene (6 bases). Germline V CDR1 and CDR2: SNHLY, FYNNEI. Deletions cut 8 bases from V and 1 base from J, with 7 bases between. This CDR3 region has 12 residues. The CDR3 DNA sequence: TGTGCCAGCTGGGGGGGCACAGATACGCAGTATTTT. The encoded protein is CASWGGTDTQYF.

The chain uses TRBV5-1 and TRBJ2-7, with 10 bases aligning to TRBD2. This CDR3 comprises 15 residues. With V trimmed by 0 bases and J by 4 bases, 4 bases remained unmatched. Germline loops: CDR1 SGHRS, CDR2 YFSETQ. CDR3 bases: TGCGCCAGCAGCTTGGGACTAGCGGGCACATACGAGCAGTACTTC. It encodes CASSLGLAGTYEQYF.

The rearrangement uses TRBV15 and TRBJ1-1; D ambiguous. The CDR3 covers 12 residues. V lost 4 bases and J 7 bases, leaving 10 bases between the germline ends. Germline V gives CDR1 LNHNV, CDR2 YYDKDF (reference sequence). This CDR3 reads CATSTAVNEAFF. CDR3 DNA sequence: TGTGCCACCAGCACGGCAGTGAATGAAGCTTTCTTT. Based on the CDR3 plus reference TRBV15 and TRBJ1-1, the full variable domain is DAMVIQNPRYQVTQFGKPVTLSCSQTLNHNVMYWYQQKSSQAPKLLFHYYDKDFNNEADTPDNFQSRRPNTSFCFLDIRSPGLGDTAMYLCATSTAVNEAFFGQGTRLTVV.

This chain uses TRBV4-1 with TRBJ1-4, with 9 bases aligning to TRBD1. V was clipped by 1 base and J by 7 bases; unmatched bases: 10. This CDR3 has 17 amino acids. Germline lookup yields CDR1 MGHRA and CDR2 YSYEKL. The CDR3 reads CASSQAGTGQTGEKLFF. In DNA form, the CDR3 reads TGCGCCAGCAGCCAAGCCGGGACAGGGCAAACTGGTGAAAAACTGTTTTTT.